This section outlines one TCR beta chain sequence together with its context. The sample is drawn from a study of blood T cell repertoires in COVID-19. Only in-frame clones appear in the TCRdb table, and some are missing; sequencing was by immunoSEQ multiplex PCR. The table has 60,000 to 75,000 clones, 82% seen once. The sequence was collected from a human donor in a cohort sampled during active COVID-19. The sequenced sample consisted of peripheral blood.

The CDR3 protein is CASMWGGNNEQFF. As DNA, the CDR3 is TGTGCCAGCATGTGGGGGGGTAACAATGAGCAGTTCTTC. The chain combines TRBV2 with TRBJ2-1; TRBD2 aligns across 7 bases. Germline V gene lookup returns CDR1 SNHLY and CDR2 FYNNEI. There are 13 residues in the CDR3. Trimming at V came to 7 bases and at J to 5 bases, leaving 5 bases not matched to a gene.